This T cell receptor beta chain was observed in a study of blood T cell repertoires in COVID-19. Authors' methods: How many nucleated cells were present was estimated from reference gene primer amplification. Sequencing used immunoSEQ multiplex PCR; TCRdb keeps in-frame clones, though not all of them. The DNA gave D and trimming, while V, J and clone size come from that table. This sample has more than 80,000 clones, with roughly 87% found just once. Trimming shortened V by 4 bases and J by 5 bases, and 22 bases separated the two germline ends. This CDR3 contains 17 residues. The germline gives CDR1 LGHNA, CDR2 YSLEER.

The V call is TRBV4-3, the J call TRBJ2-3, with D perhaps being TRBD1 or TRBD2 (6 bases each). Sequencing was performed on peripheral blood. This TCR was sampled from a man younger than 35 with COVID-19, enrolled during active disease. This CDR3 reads CASSPEGGGPEGDTQYF. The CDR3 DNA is TGCGCCAGCAGCCCAGAGGGGGGTGGGCCCGAGGGAGATACGCAGTATTTT.